The 8 T cell receptor beta chains presented below share a single source sample, sequenced in a study of OX40 agonist ivuxolimab in advanced cancers. To prepare the library, the immunoSEQ multiplex PCR assay was applied. TCRdb's version of the immuneACCESS table is confined to in-frame rearrangements and falls short of the full clone set. An unresolved V gene accounts for under half of the shortfall where checked; the remainder is of unknown origin. The sample contains some 41,000 clones, roughly 90% of them found a single time. Under 0.7% of the sample is taken by the ten largest. The input for sequencing was CD4+ or CD8+ T cells sorted from blood, taken in a trial of the OX40 agonist ivuxolimab. Receptors originate from an adult with an advanced solid tumor such as melanoma, head and neck, liver or kidney cancer.

CDR3 amino acids: CASSSQDTTVEQYF. In nucleotides, the CDR3 is TGTGCCAGCAGCTCTCAGGATACTACGGTCGAGCAGTACTTC. This chain connects TRBV7-6 to TRBJ2-7; D gene unclear. Germline lookup yields CDR1 SGHVS and CDR2 FNYEAQ. The CDR3 totals 14 residues. V was cut by 4 bases and J by 6 bases, with 16 bases left in between.

The V call is TRBV5-1, the J call TRBJ1-3; D unclear. Germline CDR1 SGHRS, CDR2 YFSETQ. V lost 3 bases to trimming and J lost 0 bases, with 13 bases between them. CDR3 length equals 16 residues. The DNA of the CDR3 is TGCGCCAGCAGCTCCTCGGGAGCCCGCTCTGGAAACACCATATATTTT. Translated: CASSSSGARSGNTIYF.

The chain recombines TRBV19 with TRBJ1-5; 7 bases match TRBD1. The V and J ends lost 6 bases and 5 bases, in that order; junction bases with no gene match: 10. The CDR3 is made up of 15 amino acids. Per the germline V gene, CDR1 is LNHDA and CDR2 is SQIVND (reference sequence). The CDR3 is CASREGQTTYQPQHF. DNA for the CDR3: TGTGCCAGTAGGGAGGGACAGACTACTTATCAGCCCCAGCATTTT.

This sequence joins TRBV7-2 and TRBJ2-3; 7 bases are a match to TRBD2. The germline gives CDR1 SGHTA, CDR2 FQGNSA. The trim removed 4 bases at V and 4 bases at J, leaving 8 bases unmatched. CDR3 length equals 15 residues. The CDR3 spells CASSSSGGRADTQYF. In DNA, the CDR3 is TGTGCCAGCAGCTCTAGTGGAGGGAGGGCAGATACGCAGTATTTT.

This chain connects TRBV6-1 to TRBJ2-2; perhaps TRBD2 as D (6 bases). The V gene's germline CDR1 is MNHNS and CDR2 SASEGT. This CDR3 comprises 15 residues. V lost 6 bases and J 6 bases, leaving 17 bases between the germline ends. CDR3 DNA sequence: TGTGCCAGCAGAAAGACTAGTCATGAAGCCGGGGAGCTGTTTTTT. It specifies CASRKTSHEAGELFF.

The chain joins TRBV6-6 to TRBJ1-6, with D possibly matching TRBD1 (6 bases). This CDR3 is built from 15 residues. V was trimmed by 8 bases and J by 6 bases, leaving 17 bases between them. Germline values: CDR1 MNHNY, CDR2 SVGAGI (reference sequence). CDR3 nucleotide sequence: TGTGCCAGCCACTCAGCGGGGGCCATTAATTCACCCCTCCACTTT. Translating it yields CASHSAGAINSPLHF.

The chain uses TRBV18 and TRBJ2-1; TRBD2 aligns across 12 bases. Looked up from germline, CDR1 is KGHSH and CDR2 is LQKENI. V lost 2 bases and J lost 4; bases outside the gene matches: 0. CDR3 size: 15 residues. DNA for the CDR3: TGTGCCAGCTCACCAACTAGCGGGGGGTACAATGAGCAGTTCTTC. It translates to CASSPTSGGYNEQFF.

The chain has TRBV2 and TRBJ1-2, with D maybe TRBD1 (5 bases). Germline V lookup: CDR1 SNHLY, CDR2 FYNNEI. Trimming left V 7 bases short and J 2 bases short, with 11 bases between. The CDR3 consists of 13 residues. The CDR3 DNA reads as TGTGCCAGCACAGGGAGTCCCAACTATGGCTACACCTTC. This codes for CASTGSPNYGYTF. The whole variable domain, remainder taken from reference TRBV2 and TRBJ1-2, is EPEVTQTPSHQVTQMGQEVILRCVPISNHLYFYWYRQILGQKVEFLVSFYNNEISEKSEIFDDQFSVERPDGSNFTLKIRSTKLEDSAMYFCASTGSPNYGYTFGSGTRLTVV.